This TCR beta chain was recovered during a study of OX40 agonist ivuxolimab in advanced cancers. For the wider study: Ivuxolimab was a fully human IgG2 agonistic monoclonal antibody targeting the costimulatory receptor OX40 (CD134). Intravenous ivuxolimab was administered to patients every 2 weeks at six dose levels: 0.01, 0.1, 0.3, 1.5, 3 and 10 mg/kg. Of the approximately 50 patients in dose escalation, 19 had hepatocellular carcinoma, some 15 had melanoma, 9 had renal cell carcinoma and 9 had head and neck cancer. In the dose-escalation cohort, around four fifths of patients were male, and the mean age was about 55 years, with a range of roughly 20 to 80. Patients were allowed to have had prior anti-PD-1, anti-PD-L1 or anti-CTLA-4 therapy, and approximately 41% of the dose-escalation patients had previously received checkpoint inhibitors. Partial responses occurred in three dose-escalation patients, of whom one had hepatocellular carcinoma and two had cutaneous melanoma. Peripheral TCRbeta sequencing aimed to test whether ivuxolimab altered TCR sequence diversity and caused clonal T-cell expansion. The monotherapy dose-escalation portion (N of about 57 patients) of the phase I ivuxolimab trial is reported in the paper.

Genomic DNA was extracted from sorted cells for sequencing of the TCRbeta CDR3 region. The immunoSEQ Assay was used for sequencing of TCRbeta CDR3 regions. TCRdb mirrors the immuneACCESS table, restricted to in-frame sequences. Some clones are absent from its copies; in checked studies, under half trace to an unresolved V gene, and the reason for the others is unknown. In all, the sample holds 25,000 to 35,000 clones, and more than 85% of those were seen once. The top ten clones comprise approximately 14% of the sample. As regards this clone: It has no known antigen specificity. No quality values exist for individual bases; no much larger clone is one base distant.

The CDR3, cysteine through phenylalanine, is 13 amino acids long. CDR3 DNA is the only sequence kept; it has 39 bases, read in frame from the first base. Taken from the germline V gene, the CDR1 and CDR2 loops are MGHRA and YSYEKL. Trimming at the junction amounts to 4 bases on V and 6 bases on J, and the germline ends lie 10 bases apart. Patients with autoimmune disease history or receiving systemic immunosuppression were excluded from the trial. Peripheral blood for TCR sequencing was collected from all dose cohorts at baseline, on cycle 4 day 1, and on cycle 7 day 1. Samples came from an open-label, multicenter, first-in-human phase I dose-escalation trial of ivuxolimab. Adults with locally advanced or metastatic head and neck squamous cell, hepatocellular, melanoma or renal cell carcinoma were enrolled in the trial. Before TCR sequencing, CD4+ T cells and CD8+ T cells from peripheral blood were sorted into separate populations.

Overall results and qualifications from the work: Low levels of normalized T-cell clonal expansion were also shown by some nonresponding patients. At doses of 0.1 to 3.0 mg/kg, clonal expansion of both CD4+ and CD8+ T cells in blood was seen between baseline and week 6. On average, CD8+ T cells showed more expanded clones than CD4+ T cells after ivuxolimab. Partial responders in the 0.1-3.0 mg/kg groups had among the lowest normalized peripheral clonal expansion, especially among CD8+ T cells. Which antigens the clonally expanded peripheral T cells were specific for was not determined.

Sequenced material: CD4+ or CD8+ T cells sorted from blood, taken in a trial of the OX40 agonist ivuxolimab. The TCR comes from an adult with an advanced solid tumor such as melanoma, head and neck, liver or kidney cancer. The V gene is TRBV4-1 and the J gene is TRBJ2-1, with the identity of the D gene unclear. The DNA sequence is TGCGCCAGCAGCCCAGGATCCATCAATGAGCAGTTCTTC. It codes for CASSPGSINEQFF.